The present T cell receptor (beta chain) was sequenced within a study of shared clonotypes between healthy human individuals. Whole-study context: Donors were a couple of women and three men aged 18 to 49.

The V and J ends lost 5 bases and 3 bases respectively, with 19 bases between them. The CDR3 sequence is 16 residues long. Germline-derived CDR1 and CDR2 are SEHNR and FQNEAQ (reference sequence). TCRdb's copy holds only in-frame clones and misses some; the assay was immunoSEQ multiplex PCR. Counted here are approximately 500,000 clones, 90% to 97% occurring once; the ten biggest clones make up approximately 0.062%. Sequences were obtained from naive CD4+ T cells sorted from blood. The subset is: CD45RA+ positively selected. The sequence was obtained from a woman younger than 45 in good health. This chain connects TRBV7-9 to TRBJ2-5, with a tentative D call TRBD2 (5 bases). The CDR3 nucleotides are TGTGCCAGCAGCAAAACCGACCTGAACGGGAAAGAGACCCAGTACTTC. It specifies CASSKTDLNGKETQYF.